These T cell receptor beta chains were read from a single sample in a study of OX40 agonist ivuxolimab in advanced cancers. Only in-frame clones appear in the TCRdb table, and some are missing; sequencing was by immunoSEQ multiplex PCR. The sample has about 80,000 clones; around 94% are singletons. This specimen was CD4+ or CD8+ T cells sorted from blood, taken in a trial of the OX40 agonist ivuxolimab. These receptors all stem from an adult with an advanced solid tumor such as melanoma, head and neck, liver or kidney cancer. The CDR3 runs from the conserved cysteine through the conserved F or W. The order of the fields is CDR3 length, clone size, V gene, J gene, CDR3 protein. Some rows mark clone size as missing; the rest say once, few, many or name a class of expanded clone.

len: 11
abundance: NA
v_gene: TRBV19
j_gene: TRBJ1-1
CDR3aa: CASRGTGEAFF

len: 15
abundance: NA
v_gene: TRBV11-1
j_gene: TRBJ1-1
CDR3aa: CASSLSRTGGREAFF

len: 16
abundance: NA
v_gene: TRBV29-1
j_gene: TRBJ2-1
CDR3aa: CSVETWTSGKLNEQFF

len: 14
abundance: NA
v_gene: TRBV15
j_gene: TRBJ1-5
CDR3aa: CATRHRDLSQPQHF

len: 18
abundance: NA
v_gene: TRBV5-4
j_gene: TRBJ2-1
CDR3aa: CASSHRRGAGGPRDEQFF

len: 19
abundance: NA
v_gene: TRBV5-6
j_gene: TRBJ2-1
CDR3aa: CASSFGLAGGISSYNEQFF

len: 13
abundance: once
v_gene: TRBV29-1
j_gene: TRBJ2-3
CDR3aa: CSGWGLGADTQYF

len: 16
abundance: NA
v_gene: TRBV4-2
j_gene: TRBJ2-7
CDR3aa: CASSQGLALTTYEQYF

len: 14
abundance: NA
v_gene: TRBV6-5
j_gene: TRBJ2-3
CDR3aa: CASSTGLHTDTQYF

len: 15
abundance: NA
v_gene: TRBV19
j_gene: TRBJ2-7
CDR3aa: CASSVASGRPYEQYF

len: 15
abundance: NA
v_gene: TRBV27
j_gene: TRBJ1-5
CDR3aa: CATLRTGYSNQPQHF

len: 17
abundance: NA
v_gene: TRBV19
j_gene: TRBJ2-2
CDR3aa: CATLIPLAGGHTGELFF

len: 15
abundance: NA
v_gene: TRBV28
j_gene: TRBJ1-5
CDR3aa: CASSLFSGGYQPQHF

len: 14
abundance: NA
v_gene: TRBV28
j_gene: TRBJ1-3
CDR3aa: CASTLMGLGNTIYF

len: 15
abundance: NA
v_gene: TRBV25-1
j_gene: TRBJ2-7
CDR3aa: CASSEYRGTDVLEYF

len: 16
abundance: NA
v_gene: TRBV5-5
j_gene: TRBJ2-7
CDR3aa: CASSLEGGYGSYEQYF

len: 13
abundance: NA
v_gene: TRBV7-8
j_gene: TRBJ2-7
CDR3aa: CASSFGSSYEQYF

len: 17
abundance: NA
v_gene: TRBV5-4
j_gene: TRBJ2-1
CDR3aa: CASSTPTGGSSYNEQFF

len: 13
abundance: NA
v_gene: TRBV9
j_gene: TRBJ2-3
CDR3aa: CASSLRAGDTQYF

len: 13
abundance: NA
v_gene: TRBV29-1
j_gene: TRBJ2-7
CDR3aa: CSVEEGTNVEQYF

len: 16
abundance: once
v_gene: TRBV19
j_gene: TRBJ1-1
CDR3aa: CASSYRDRGLSTEAFF

len: 14
abundance: NA
v_gene: TRBV11-3
j_gene: TRBJ2-5
CDR3aa: CASSRGELAETQYF

len: 17
abundance: NA
v_gene: TRBV7-9
j_gene: TRBJ1-1
CDR3aa: CASSQDLGTGENTEAFF

len: 12
abundance: NA
v_gene: TRBV11-1
j_gene: TRBJ1-1
CDR3aa: CASSFGNTEAFF

len: 16
abundance: NA
v_gene: TRBV5-1
j_gene: TRBJ2-1
CDR3aa: CASSLLQAGGLFEQFF